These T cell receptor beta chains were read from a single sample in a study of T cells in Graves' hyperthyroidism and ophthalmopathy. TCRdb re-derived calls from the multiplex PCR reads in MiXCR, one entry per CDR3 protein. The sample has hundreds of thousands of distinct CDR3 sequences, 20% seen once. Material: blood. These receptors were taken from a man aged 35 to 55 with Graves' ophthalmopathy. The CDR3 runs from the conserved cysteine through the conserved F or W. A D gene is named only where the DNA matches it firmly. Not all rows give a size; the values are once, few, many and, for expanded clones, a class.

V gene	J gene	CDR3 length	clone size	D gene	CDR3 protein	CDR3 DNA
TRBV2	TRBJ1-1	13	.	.	CASSEARDTEAFF	TGTGCCAGCAGTGAAGCGAGAGATACTGAAGCTTTCTTT
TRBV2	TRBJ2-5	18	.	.	CASSGLGGGPISGGTQYF	TGTGCCAGCAGTGGCTTGGGCGGGGGCCCGATTTCCGGCGGGACCCAGTACTTC
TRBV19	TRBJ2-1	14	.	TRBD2	CASSGLADLNEQFF	TGTGCCAGTTCGGGACTAGCGGATTTGAATGAGCAGTTCTTC
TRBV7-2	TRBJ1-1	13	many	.	CASSTQPNTEAFF	TGTGCCAGCAGCACACAGCCGAACACTGAAGCTTTCTTT
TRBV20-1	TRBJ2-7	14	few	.	CSARDLQGVTEQYF	TGCAGTGCTAGAGATCTACAGGGAGTTACCGAACAGTACTTC
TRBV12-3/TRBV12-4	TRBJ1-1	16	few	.	CASSLRQGYFNTEAFF	TGTGCCAGCAGTTTACGCCAGGGGTATTTTAACACTGAAGCTTTCTTT
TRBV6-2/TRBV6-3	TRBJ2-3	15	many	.	CASSYSLAVTDTQYF	TGTGCCAGCAGTTACTCCCTAGCAGTAACAGATACGCAGTATTTT
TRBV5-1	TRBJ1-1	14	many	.	CASSLDGPNTEAFF	TGCGCCAGCAGCTTGGACGGCCCGAACACTGAAGCTTTCTTT
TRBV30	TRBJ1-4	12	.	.	CAWDQLQGKLFF	TGTGCCTGGGACCAACTACAGGGAAAACTGTTTTTT
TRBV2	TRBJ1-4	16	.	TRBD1	CASSPGTGAGHEKLFF	TGTGCCAGCAGCCCCGGGACAGGGGCGGGGCATGAAAAACTGTTTTTT
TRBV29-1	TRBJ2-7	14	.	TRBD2	CSVEGRGVGYEQYF	TGCAGCGTTGAGGGGCGGGGGGTGGGCTACGAGCAGTACTTC
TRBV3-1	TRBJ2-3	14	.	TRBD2	CASSHVAGGGTQYF	TGTGCCAGCAGCCACGTAGCGGGGGGGGGTACGCAGTATTTT
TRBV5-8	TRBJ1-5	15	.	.	CASSPLRGAGQPQHF	TGTGCCAGCAGCCCTCTCCGGGGGGCCGGGCAGCCCCAGCATTTT
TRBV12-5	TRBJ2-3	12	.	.	CASGLDTDTQYF	TGTGCTAGTGGTTTGGACACAGATACGCAGTATTTT
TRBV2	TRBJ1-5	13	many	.	CASTYTFFEPQHF	TGTGCCAGCACATACACGTTCTTTGAGCCCCAGCATTTT
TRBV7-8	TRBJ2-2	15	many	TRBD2	CASSFGGGRAGELFF	TGTGCCAGCAGCTTTGGCGGGGGGAGGGCCGGGGAGCTGTTTTTT
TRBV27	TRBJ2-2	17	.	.	CASSLSWGGLGTGELFF	TGTGCCAGCAGTTTATCGTGGGGGGGCCTCGGGACCGGGGAGCTGTTTTTT
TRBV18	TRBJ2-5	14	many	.	CASSPVQTQETQYF	TGTGCCAGCTCACCGGTACAGACCCAAGAGACCCAGTACTTC
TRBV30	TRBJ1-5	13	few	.	CAWSVQDKGPQHF	TGTGCCTGGAGTGTACAGGATAAGGGGCCCCAGCATTTT
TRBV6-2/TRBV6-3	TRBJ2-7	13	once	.	CATSSERTSGQYF	TGTGCCACCTCAAGCGAGAGGACTTCGGGGCAGTACTTC
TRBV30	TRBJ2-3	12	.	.	CAWSPTADTQYF	TGTGCCTGGAGTCCCACGGCAGATACGCAGTATTTT
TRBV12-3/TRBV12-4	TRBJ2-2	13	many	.	CASSLNRPGELFF	TGTGCCAGCAGTTTAAACCGGCCCGGGGAGCTGTTTTTT
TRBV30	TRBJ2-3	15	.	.	CAWSPVGEWTDTQYF	TGTGCCTGGAGTCCCGTGGGGGAGTGGACAGATACGCAGTATTTT
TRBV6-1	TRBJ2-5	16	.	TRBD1	CASSEVVGTGEETQYF	TGTGCCAGCAGTGAAGTAGTAGGGACAGGGGAAGAGACCCAGTACTTC
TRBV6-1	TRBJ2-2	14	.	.	CACTPRLGDGELFF	TGTGCCTGCACCCCTCGACTGGGGGACGGGGAGCTGTTTTTT
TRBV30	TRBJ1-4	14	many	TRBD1	CAWNTGTANEKLFF	TGTGCCTGGAACACCGGGACAGCTAATGAAAAACTGTTTTTT
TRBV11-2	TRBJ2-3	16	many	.	CASSESRGGAGDTQYF	TGTGCCAGCAGCGAGTCGAGAGGGGGGGCGGGAGATACGCAGTATTTT
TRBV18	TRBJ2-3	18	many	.	CASSPRVSSGEYTDTQYF	TGTGCCAGCTCACCTAGGGTGAGCAGCGGAGAATACACAGATACGCAGTATTTT
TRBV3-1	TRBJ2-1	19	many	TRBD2	CASSQVTNSGGSTYNEQFF	TGTGCCAGCAGCCAAGTCACCAATAGCGGGGGAAGTACCTACAATGAGCAGTTCTTC
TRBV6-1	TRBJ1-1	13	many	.	CASFRDGNTEAFF	TGTGCCAGCTTCAGGGATGGGAACACTGAAGCTTTCTTT
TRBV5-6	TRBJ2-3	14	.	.	CASSSTGGTDTQYF	TGTGCCAGCAGTTCAACCGGGGGTACAGATACGCAGTATTTT
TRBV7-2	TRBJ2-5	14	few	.	CASSLAPSKETQYF	TGTGCCAGCAGCTTAGCCCCCTCCAAAGAGACCCAGTACTTC
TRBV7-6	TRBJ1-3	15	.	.	CASSLFPRGGNTIYF	TGTGCCAGCAGCTTATTTCCGAGGGGTGGAAACACCATATATTTT
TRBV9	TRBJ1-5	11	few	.	CASSRRQPQHF	TGTGCCAGCAGTCGACGGCAGCCCCAGCATTTT
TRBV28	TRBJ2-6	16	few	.	CASSFQVGTGANVLTF	TGTGCCAGCAGTTTCCAGGTCGGAACCGGGGCCAACGTCCTGACTTTC
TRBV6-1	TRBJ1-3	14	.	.	CASSDNRAGNTIYF	TGTGCCAGCAGTGACAACAGGGCCGGAAACACCATATATTTT
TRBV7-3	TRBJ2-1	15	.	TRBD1	CASSRQGEPYNEQFF	TGTGCCAGCAGCCGACAGGGTGAACCCTACAATGAGCAGTTCTTC
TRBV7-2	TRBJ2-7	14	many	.	CASSPGPNQYEQYF	TGTGCCAGCAGCCCAGGACCCAACCAGTACGAGCAGTACTTC
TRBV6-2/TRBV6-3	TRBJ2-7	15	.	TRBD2	CASRGGPSGSDEQYF	TGTGCCAGCAGAGGAGGCCCTAGCGGGAGTGACGAGCAGTACTTC
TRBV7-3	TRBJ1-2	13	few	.	CASSLKQGHGYTF	TGTGCCAGCAGCTTAAAACAGGGTCATGGCTACACCTTC
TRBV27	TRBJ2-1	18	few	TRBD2	CASSFGLAGERNRGGQFF	TGTGCCAGCAGTTTTGGACTAGCGGGGGAACGAAACCGGGGAGGGCAGTTCTTC
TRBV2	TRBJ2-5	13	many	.	CASLRQAQETQYF	TGTGCCAGCCTTCGACAGGCACAAGAGACCCAGTACTTC
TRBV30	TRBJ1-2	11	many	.	CAFNRGYGYTF	TGTGCCTTCAACAGAGGCTATGGCTACACCTTC
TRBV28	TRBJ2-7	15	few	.	CASSLSSARTYEQYF	TGTGCCAGCAGTTTAAGTTCGGCTAGAACCTACGAGCAGTACTTC
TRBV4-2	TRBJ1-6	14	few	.	CASSQGQSKSPLHF	TGTGCCAGCAGCCAGGGGCAGTCGAAATCACCCCTCCACTTT
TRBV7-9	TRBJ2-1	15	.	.	CATKLSGDNYNEQFF	TGTGCCACCAAACTTTCGGGAGACAACTACAATGAGCAGTTCTTC
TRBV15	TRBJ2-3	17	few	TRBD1	CATSSTQDRGRADTQYF	TGTGCCACCAGCAGCACACAGGACAGGGGGCGTGCAGATACGCAGTATTTT
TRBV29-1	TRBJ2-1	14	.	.	CSVGPRRGYNEQFF	TGCAGCGTCGGCCCAAGGAGGGGATACAATGAGCAGTTCTTC
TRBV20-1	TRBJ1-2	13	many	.	CSARDKARVGYTF	TGCAGTGCTAGAGATAAGGCCAGGGTTGGCTACACCTTC
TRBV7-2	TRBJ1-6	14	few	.	CASGDSSYNSPLHF	TGTGCCAGCGGAGACAGCTCCTATAATTCACCCCTCCACTTT
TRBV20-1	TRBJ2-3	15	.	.	CSAPNDRSSTDTQYF	TGCAGTGCTCCGAACGACAGATCTAGCACAGATACGCAGTATTTT